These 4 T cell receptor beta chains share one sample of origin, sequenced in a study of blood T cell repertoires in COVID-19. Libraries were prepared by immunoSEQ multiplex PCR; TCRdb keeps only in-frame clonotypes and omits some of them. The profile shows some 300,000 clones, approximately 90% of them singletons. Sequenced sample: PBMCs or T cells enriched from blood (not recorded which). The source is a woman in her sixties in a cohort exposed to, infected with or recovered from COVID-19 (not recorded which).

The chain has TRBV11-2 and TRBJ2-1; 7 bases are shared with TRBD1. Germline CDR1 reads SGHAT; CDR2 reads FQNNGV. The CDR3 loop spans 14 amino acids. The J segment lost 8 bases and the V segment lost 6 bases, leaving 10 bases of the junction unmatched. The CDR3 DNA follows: TGTGCCAGCAGTTCCCAACAGGGGACGTATGAGCAGTTCTTC. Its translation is CASSSQQGTYEQFF.

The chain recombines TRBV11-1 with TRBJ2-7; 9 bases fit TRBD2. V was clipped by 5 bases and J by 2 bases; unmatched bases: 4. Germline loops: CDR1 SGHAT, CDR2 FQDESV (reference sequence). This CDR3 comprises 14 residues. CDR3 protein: CASSATSGPYEQYF. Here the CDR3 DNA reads TGTGCCAGCAGCGCGACTAGCGGACCCTACGAGCAGTACTTC.

CDR3 bases: TGTGCCAGCAGTTATGGGTCAGGGGGCTCCTACGAGCAGTACTTC. It codes for CASSYGSGGSYEQYF. This chain joins TRBV6-2 or TRBV6-3 and TRBJ2-7, with TRBD1 matching over 7 bases. Trimming removed 3 bases from V and 0 bases from J; junction bases left unmatched: 5. Germline V CDR1 and CDR2: MNHEY, SVGEGT. The CDR3 runs to 15 residues.

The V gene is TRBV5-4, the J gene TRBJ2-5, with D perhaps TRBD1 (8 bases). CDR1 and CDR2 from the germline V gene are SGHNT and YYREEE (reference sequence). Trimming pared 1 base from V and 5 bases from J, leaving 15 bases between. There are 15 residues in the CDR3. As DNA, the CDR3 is TGTGCCAGCAGCTTGCCCGGACAGGGAGGGGAGACCCAGTACTTC. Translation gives CASSLPGQGGETQYF.